This T cell receptor beta chain derives from a study of cytomegalovirus exposure and HLA in healthy donors. Whole-study results and caveats: Later, an analysis found that common viral pathogens appeared to be linked with several of the most significant clusters.

About this clone: The target antigen is unknown.

In germline, CDR1 is SGHTA, CDR2 FQGTGA. CDR3 length: 17 residues. V dropped 2 bases and J dropped 1; count of bases not matched to a gene: 5. The primer mix had 60 Vbeta and 13 Jbeta primers. Original data processing: Later, an analysis found approximately 80 million unique TCR beta chains, and about 10 million of these were shared. Measured with immunoSEQ multiplex PCR; TCRdb has only the in-frame clones, and not every one. Clone size and V and J calls were adopted from that table, with D and trimming inferred from the DNA. In the table there are 100,000 to 120,000 clones, 65% to 90% of which are singletons.

Material for sequencing was PBMCs. The sequence was obtained from a man aged 30-40 years in good health and CMV-seropositive. J is TRBJ2-5 and V is TRBV7-3, with 12 bases lining up with TRBD2. For the CDR3, the DNA is TGTGCCAGCAGCTTATCTAGCGGGGGGGCAGCCCAAGAGACCCAGTACTTC. The encoded protein is CASSLSSGGAAQETQYF.